The subject of this entry is one T cell receptor beta chain. The record originates from a study of blood T cells in healthy people across ages. Sample-barcoded 5' priming and a J-beta primer mix drove a second PCR of about 6 to 12 cycles. TCRdb reprocessed the 5' RACE reads with MiXCR, giving one entry per CDR3 protein. Of hundreds of thousands of distinct CDR3 sequences in the sample, roughly 60% were seen once. V was clipped by 8 bases and J by 7 bases; unmatched bases: 8. This CDR3 contains 13 residues. The germline gives CDR1 MNHNS, CDR2 SASEGT. The V gene is TRBV6-1, the J gene TRBJ1-5; 7 nucleotides match TRBD1. This TCR came from a man younger than 45 in good health. What was sequenced was blood. The chain's CDR3 is CASDRDRDQPQHF. CDR3 nucleotides: TGTGCCAGCGACCGTGACAGGGACCAGCCCCAGCATTTT.